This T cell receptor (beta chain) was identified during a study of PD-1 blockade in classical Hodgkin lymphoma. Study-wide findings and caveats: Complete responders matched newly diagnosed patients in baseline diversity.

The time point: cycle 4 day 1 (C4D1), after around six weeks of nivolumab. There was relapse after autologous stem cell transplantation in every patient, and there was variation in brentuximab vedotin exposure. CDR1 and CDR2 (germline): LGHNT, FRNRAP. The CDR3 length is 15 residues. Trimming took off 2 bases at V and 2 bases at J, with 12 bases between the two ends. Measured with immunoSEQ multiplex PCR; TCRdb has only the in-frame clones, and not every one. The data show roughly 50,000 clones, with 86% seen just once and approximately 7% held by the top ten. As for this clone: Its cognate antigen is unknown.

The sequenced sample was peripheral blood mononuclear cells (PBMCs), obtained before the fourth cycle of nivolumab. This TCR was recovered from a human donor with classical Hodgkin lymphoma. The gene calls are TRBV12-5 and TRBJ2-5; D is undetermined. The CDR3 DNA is TGTGCTAGTGGTTTGTTGGTCGGGCCACAAGAGACCCAGTACTTC. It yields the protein CASGLLVGPQETQYF.